The present entry profiles one T cell receptor (beta chain) with its context. Its antigen is unidentified. The data are from a study of cytomegalovirus exposure and HLA in healthy donors. Study information: Both the 95 to 150 validation repertoires and the approximately 700 first-cohort repertoires used the same platform, as reported by a later analysis. General study results and limits: Cytomegalovirus association was listed for about 160 TCR beta chains. A few chains tied to CMV proved CMV antigen-specific in vitro.

Measured with immunoSEQ multiplex PCR; TCRdb has only the in-frame clones, and not every one. The table records some 230,000 clones, 85% to 95% of them present only once. The sequence came from a woman between 18 and 29 years old in good health and CMV-seronegative. The specimen sequenced was PBMCs.

Written as DNA, the CDR3 is TGTGCCAGCAGCACGCTACTAGCGGGCCCCCACCCTGACAATGAGCAGTTCTTC. Amino acids: CASSTLLAGPHPDNEQFF. This rearrangement joins TRBV7-2 to TRBJ2-1, with 9 bases that match TRBD2. The J segment lost 5 bases and the V segment lost 5 bases, leaving 16 bases of the junction unmatched. Per germline, CDR1 SGHTA and CDR2 FQGNSA. The CDR3 has 18 residues.